This T cell receptor (beta chain) was sequenced for a study of shared clonotypes between healthy human individuals. Positively selected for CCR7, the CD45RO-negative cells used as naive CD8 cells excluded terminally differentiated effector memory CD45RA+ cells. There are 15 residues in the CDR3. V shed 1 base and J 7 bases; nucleotides not matched to a gene: 8. Looked up from germline, CDR1 is SGHRS and CDR2 is YFSETQ. As for this clone: Its antigen is undetermined.

DNA at 150 to 200 ng, roughly 30,000 T cell genomes, went into sorted-subset replicate PCRs. TCRdb's table, derived via immunoSEQ multiplex PCR, lists solely in-frame clones and lacks some. The repertoire holds around 2,000,000 clones, with roughly 95% as singletons. Overall study findings and caveats: It was observed that 5% to 6% of naive CD4 clonotypes were shared across several donors.

This rearrangement joins TRBV5-1 to TRBJ2-1; 7 bases align to TRBD2. The sequencing sample was made of naive CD8+ T cells sorted from blood. The sequence was obtained from a young man in good health. This chain's CDR3 is CASSLKWEGQNEQFF. The CDR3 bases are TGCGCCAGCAGCTTGAAGTGGGAGGGCCAAAATGAGCAGTTCTTC.